This record covers a single TCR beta chain. After removal of 3 bases from V and 5 bases from J, the junction contained 8 bases not matched to a gene. This CDR3 has 16 amino acids. CDR1 and CDR2 from the germline V gene are MGHDK and SYGVNS. The template for TCR beta VDJ and CDR3 sequence profiling was genomic DNA. A single record per CDR3 protein comes from TCRdb applying MiXCR to the reads. The data contain tens of thousands of distinct CDR3 sequences, roughly half of them seen just once; the ten biggest clones take up 60% to 75%. The data originate from a study of CD8+CD57+ T cells in acquired aplastic anemia. In the study overall: Among healthy donors, CD4+ cells averaged about 11 million reads.

The sequence was obtained from a human donor in good health, serving as a control. Material: sorted CD4+, CD8+, or CD8+CD57+ T cells (not recorded which) from PBMCs. The chain has TRBV25-1 and TRBJ2-3; 10 bases match TRBD2. CDR3 coding DNA: TGTGCCAGCAGTGAGACCCAGCGGGGGGGCGGAGATACGCAGTATTTT. It codes for CASSETQRGGGDTQYF.